The 7 T cell receptor beta chains below were found in one sample sequenced in a study of Ad26.COV2.S vaccination and SARS-CoV-2 variants. The treatment denotes: around 19 received Ad26.COV2.S at low or high dose, single or two shots; roughly five received placebo; per-sample allocation not given. Collection of samples fell on day 63 after the first vaccine or placebo injection. Method: immunoSEQ multiplex PCR; TCRdb's copy keeps in-frame clones and lacks some. Among under 550,000 clones listed, approximately 92% were seen once. Sequencing used peripheral blood, obtained in a trial of Ad26.COV2.S vaccine versus placebo. The receptor set was obtained from a person aged 18-60 years who received the Ad26.COV2.S COVID-19 vaccine or a placebo.

This clone turned up a few times. The chain employs TRBV3-1 (or the pseudogene TRBV3-2) and TRBJ1-6, with no clear D. CDR1 is LGHDT, CDR2 YNNKEL, per germline (reference sequence). The V and J ends lost 0 bases and 9 bases respectively, with 9 bases between them. The CDR3 has 14 amino acids. This chain's CDR3 is CASSQESSSSPLHF. The CDR3 bases are TGTGCCAGCAGCCAAGAGTCATCCTCTTCACCCCTCCACTTT.

The V and J genes are TRBV28 and TRBJ2-5, with D possibly matching TRBD1 (6 bases). The germline V gene has CDR1 MDHEN and CDR2 SYDVKM. CDR3 size: 15 residues. The V gene lost 5 bases and the J gene lost 3 bases, with 16 bases spanning the gap. CDR3 amino acids: CASSQQGRGKETQYF. In DNA form, the CDR3 reads TGTGCCAGCAGTCAACAGGGACGTGGGAAAGAGACCCAGTACTTC.

The V and J genes are TRBV19 and TRBJ2-5; TRBD1 aligns across 10 bases. The CDR3 covers 15 residues. V trimming: 4 bases; J trimming: 5 bases; junction bases outside the gene matches: 7. The germline V gene has CDR1 LNHDA and CDR2 SQIVND (reference sequence). CDR3 nucleotides: TGTGCCAGTAGTAGGGGGACAGGGGTAGGGGAGACCCAGTACTTC. This sequence encodes CASSRGTGVGETQYF.

About this clone itself: The same CDR3 also results from other DNA sequences found in this sample. V gene TRBV20-1 combines with J gene TRBJ1-1; 8 nucleotides align to TRBD1. Looked up from germline, CDR1 is DFQATT and CDR2 is SNEGSKA (reference sequence). CDR3 size: 11 residues. V gave up 5 bases and J gave up 4 bases; unmatched junction bases: 0. CDR3 sequence reads: CSAGQGTEAFF. The CDR3 bases are TGCAGTGCTGGACAGGGCACTGAAGCTTTCTTT.

This chain joins TRBV19 and TRBJ2-5, with D possibly matching TRBD2 (5 bases). In germline, CDR1 is LNHDA, CDR2 SQIVND (reference sequence). The V end was cut by 3 bases, the J end by 4 bases, with 12 bases between. This CDR3 has 14 amino acids. CDR3 loop: CASSMVGEGETQYF. For the CDR3, the DNA is TGTGCCAGTAGTATGGTAGGAGAGGGAGAGACCCAGTACTTC.

This CDR3 reads CASSLLEGNTIYF. The CDR3 DNA follows: TGTGCCAGCAGTTTACTAGAGGGAAACACCATATATTTT. The chain carries TRBV25-1 and TRBJ1-3; D not certain. CDR1 is MGHDK, CDR2 SYGVNS, per germline. V lost 5 bases and J 4 bases, leaving 9 bases between the germline ends. The CDR3 is 13 amino acids.

This clone was seen a single time. The chain employs TRBV19 and TRBJ2-2, with D possibly TRBD2 on 5 matching bases. Trimming left V 6 bases short and J 1 base short, with 12 bases between. The CDR3 is made up of 15 amino acids. CDR1 and CDR2 from the germline V gene are LNHDA and SQIVND (reference sequence). The CDR3 DNA sequence: TGTGCCAGTAGCGAGGGTAATTTGAACACCGGGGAGCTGTTTTTT. This codes for CASSEGNLNTGELFF.